This T cell receptor beta chain was sequenced for a study of CD4 T cells in relation to SARS-CoV-2 and coronaviruses. Whole-study context: The restricting HLA molecule for shared crossreactive spike epitopes was mapped.

Looked up from germline, CDR1 is SGHAT and CDR2 is FQNNGV. The CDR3 length is 13 residues. Trimming shortened V by 5 bases and J by 6 bases, and 13 bases separated the two germline ends. Profiled with immunoSEQ multiplex PCR; TCRdb holds only in-frame clones, not every one. The sample gives around 54,000 clones, about 92% of which show up once; approximately 0.4% is in the top ten. In this sample, this clone turned up a few times. What was sequenced was naive CD4+ T cells from PBMCs. As for subset: naive CD4+ T cells isolated by negative enrichment. The chain uses TRBV11-2 and TRBJ1-2; D gene unclear. This sequence originates from an adult with COVID-19. CDR3 residues: CASSKGREDGYTF. The CDR3 region has the DNA TGTGCCAGCAGCAAGGGTAGGGAAGATGGCTACACCTTC. The full variable domain, with the rest looked up from reference TRBV11-2 and TRBJ1-2, is EAGVAQSPRYKIIEKRQSVAFWCNPISGHATLYWYQQILGQGPKLLIQFQNNGVVDDSQLPKDRFSAERLKGVDSTLKIQPAKLEDSAVYLCASSKGREDGYTFGSGTRLTVV.